Presented here are 30 T cell receptor beta chains from one specimen sequenced in a study of cytomegalovirus exposure and HLA in healthy donors. It was with 60 Vbeta and 13 Jbeta primers that the PCR ran. Clones were sequenced by immunoSEQ multiplex PCR, and TCRdb holds only the in-frame ones, with some missing. The data contain 120,000 to 150,000 clones, about 72% of them seen just once; the ten biggest clones take up approximately 2%. Sequenced input: PBMCs. The receptor source for this set is a man aged 35 to 55 in good health and CMV-seronegative.

V usage is TRBV5-4 and J usage is TRBJ1-1, with a weak D call TRBD1 (6 bases). Germline V gene data show CDR1 as SGHNT and CDR2 as YYREEE (reference sequence). This CDR3 comprises 14 residues. Trimming removed 4 bases from V and 0 bases from J, with 10 bases in between. Written as DNA, the CDR3 is TGTGCCAGCAGCGTAGGACAGATGAACACTGAAGCTTTCTTT. This translates into CASSVGQMNTEAFF.

The chain employs TRBV5-1 and TRBJ2-3, with TRBD2 matching 8 bases. Per germline, CDR1 SGHRS and CDR2 YFSETQ. CDR3 length equals 22 residues. V shed 6 bases and J 0 bases; nucleotides not matched to a gene: 27. This CDR3 is CASTHSAGLEAPTLTSTDTQYF. DNA for the CDR3: TGCGCCAGCACCCACTCAGCGGGACTAGAGGCCCCGACGCTTACTAGCACAGATACGCAGTATTTT.

A few counts support this clone. The gene calls are TRBV19 and TRBJ1-6; D remains ambiguous. The germline V gene has CDR1 LNHDA and CDR2 SQIVND (reference sequence). This CDR3 has 16 residues. The V end was cut by 4 bases, the J end by 0 bases, with 10 bases between. The CDR3 sequence: CASSTFPGSYNSPLHF. DNA for the CDR3: TGTGCCAGTAGTACCTTCCCAGGCTCCTATAATTCACCCCTCCACTTT.

The gene calls are TRBV6-6 and TRBJ2-1; D not resolved. The germline CDR1 and CDR2 sequences are MNHNY and SVGAGI (reference sequence). V lost 0 bases and J 3 bases, leaving 6 bases between the germline ends. The length of the CDR3 is 14 residues. DNA of the CDR3: TGTGCCAGCAGTTACTCGAACGGCTACAATGAGCAGTTCTTC. Its translation is CASSYSNGYNEQFF.

The V and J genes are TRBV5-6 and TRBJ1-1; possibly TRBD1 for D (6 bases). The V end was cut by 3 bases, the J end by 10 bases, with 16 bases between. This CDR3 region has 13 residues. CDR1 and CDR2 from the germline V gene are SGHDT and YYEEEE. CDR3 amino acids: CASSWAGTLGAFF. CDR3 bases: TGTGCCAGCAGCTGGGCCGGGACACTTGGAGCTTTCTTT.

The V gene is TRBV5-4, the J gene TRBJ2-1, with D perhaps TRBD2 (5 bases). The germline V and J ends were trimmed by 5 bases and 6 bases, with 15 bases remaining between them. The CDR3 is 14 residues long. Per germline, CDR1 SGHNT and CDR2 YYREEE (reference sequence). In DNA, the CDR3 is TGTGCCAGCAGTCAACGGGAAAGCCCCAATGAGCAGTTCTTC. It translates to CASSQRESPNEQFF.

V gene TRBV4-3 combines with J gene TRBJ2-7, with TRBD1 matching 8 bases. The CDR3 has 15 residues. Losses at the gene ends were 4 bases for V and 3 bases for J; bases not matched to a gene: 8. Germline values: CDR1 LGHNA, CDR2 YSLEER. Written as DNA, the CDR3 is TGCGCCAGCAGCCGAGGACAGGGCGGGTTCTACGAGCAGTACTTC. Protein sequence: CASSRGQGGFYEQYF.

In this sample, this clone turned up once. This chain links TRBV6-5 with TRBJ2-7; D is ambiguous. CDR3 length: 14 residues. In germline, CDR1 is MNHEY, CDR2 SVGAGI. V was cut by 2 bases and J by 0 bases, with 8 bases left in between. CDR3 protein: CASSYRSRSYEQYF. CDR3 DNA sequence: TGTGCCAGCAGTTACCGAAGCCGCTCCTACGAGCAGTACTTC.

The V and J genes are TRBV7-3 and TRBJ2-6; 8 bases match TRBD1. The germline CDR1 and CDR2 sequences are SGHTA and FQGTGA. V was pared by 5 bases and J by 2 bases, with 5 bases of the junction left unmatched. This CDR3 contains 16 residues. CDR3 loop: CASSPRTGTGANVLTF. In DNA form, the CDR3 reads TGTGCCAGCAGCCCTAGGACAGGGACTGGGGCCAACGTCCTGACTTTC.

This sequence joins TRBV29-1 and TRBJ2-1, with 9 bases fitting TRBD1. This CDR3 has 16 residues. Germline values: CDR1 SQVTM, CDR2 ANQGSEA. The junction had 12 bases not matched to a gene; V was cut back by 3 bases and J by 6 bases. The CDR3 loop reads CSVDPLGTGPLNEQFF. CDR3 nucleotides: TGCAGCGTTGACCCTCTCGGGACAGGGCCCCTCAATGAGCAGTTCTTC.

This chain uses TRBV7-2 with TRBJ2-5, with 14 bases identical to TRBD2. The V gene end was trimmed by 3 bases and the J gene end by 11 bases; junction bases not matched to a gene: 5. The CDR3 is 14 amino acids. Germline V CDR1 and CDR2: SGHTA, FQGNSA. This CDR3 is CASSLGLAGELQYF. The CDR3 region has the DNA TGTGCCAGCAGCTTGGGACTAGCGGGAGAGTTGCAGTACTTC.

With regard to this clone: At one end the junction does not follow the germline gene, possibly because of a read error. The genes are TRBV6-5 and TRBJ1-5; the D is unclear. CDR3 length equals 14 residues. Germline V gene data show CDR1 as MNHEY and CDR2 as SVGAGI. The CDR3 DNA reads TGTGTCAGCAGGCCCGCGGATAGCAATCAGCCCCAGCATTTT. Its protein is CVSRPADSNQPQHF.

The rearrangement joins TRBV4-1 to TRBJ2-7; possibly TRBD1 for D (5 bases). The germline V gene has CDR1 MGHRA and CDR2 YSYEKL. This CDR3 comprises 13 residues. Trimming shortened V by 3 bases and J by 1 base, and 7 bases separated the two germline ends. CDR3: CASSQAGSYEQYF. In DNA, the CDR3 is TGCGCCAGCAGCCAGGCAGGGTCCTACGAGCAGTACTTC.

This clone was observed a single time. V and J are TRBV9 and TRBJ1-6; a weak D match, TRBD1 (5 bases). The V and J ends lost 2 bases and 5 bases respectively, with 8 bases between them. Germline values: CDR1 SGDLS, CDR2 YYNGEE. This CDR3 is built from 14 residues. The CDR3 reads CASSVQGNNSPLHF. The DNA for the CDR3 is TGTGCCAGCAGCGTTCAGGGTAATAATTCACCCCTCCACTTT.

The rearrangement uses TRBV7-2 and TRBJ2-2; TRBD2 is a possible D gene (6 bases). Germline V gene sequence: CDR1 SGHTA, CDR2 FQGNSA. V gave up 5 bases and J gave up 6 bases, with 19 bases separating them. The CDR3 runs 16 residues. The CDR3 is CASSMRAGRRAGELFF. The DNA for the CDR3 is TGTGCCAGCAGCATGCGCGCCGGGAGAAGGGCCGGGGAGCTGTTTTTT.

V is TRBV27 and J is TRBJ2-1; 9 positions match TRBD2. V was clipped by 7 bases and J by 6 bases; unmatched bases: 10. The V gene's germline CDR1 is MNHEY and CDR2 SMNVEV (reference sequence). The CDR3 is 15 residues long. The CDR3 protein is CASTPFSGSINEQFF. CDR3 bases: TGTGCCAGCACCCCATTTAGCGGGAGCATCAATGAGCAGTTCTTC.

The chain employs TRBV2 and TRBJ1-2; D is ambiguous. Trimming stripped 4 bases from V and 12 bases from J, with 12 bases between. The CDR3 length is 11 residues. Germline V gene data show CDR1 as SNHLY and CDR2 as FYNNEI. CDR3 region: CASSGEGKDTF. CDR3 sequence (DNA): TGTGCCAGCAGTGGGGAGGGTAAAGACACCTTC.

The chain combines TRBV11-2 with TRBJ2-5; 9 nucleotides align to TRBD1. The V gene's germline CDR1 is SGHAT and CDR2 FQNNGV. The CDR3 totals 16 residues. V gave up 6 bases and J gave up 3 bases; unmatched junction bases: 11. As DNA, the CDR3 is TGTGCCAGCAGAACAAGAAGGGGACAGGGTGAAGAGACCCAGTACTTC. This sequence encodes CASRTRRGQGEETQYF.

On this clone: Germline and junction disagree at one end, which may indicate a read error. V gene TRBV6-5 combines with J gene TRBJ1-5; no definite D call. Germline CDR1 and CDR2: MNHEY and SVGAGI. The CDR3 spans 13 residues. DNA of the CDR3: TGTGCCAGCAGTTATGAGGTTAACCAGCCCCAGAATTTT. It translates to CASSYEVNQPQNF.

The gene calls are TRBV2 and TRBJ1-1, with D possibly being TRBD1 (6 bases). CDR1 and CDR2 from the germline V gene are SNHLY and FYNNEI. V dropped 8 bases and J dropped 1 base, with 14 bases sitting between them. The CDR3 covers 14 residues. The DNA for the CDR3 is TGTGCCAGCCGCTGGGACATCCGGAACACTGAAGCTTTCTTT. Translation: CASRWDIRNTEAFF.

This clone appeared a few times. CDR3 sequence: CASSQETSGGAYTQYF. The CDR3 DNA reads TGTGCCAGCAGCCAAGAAACTAGCGGGGGGGCGTATACGCAGTATTTT. The chain couples TRBV4-2 to TRBJ2-3, with 13 bases lining up with TRBD2. Germline CDR1 is LGHNA and CDR2 is YNFKEQ. This CDR3 comprises 16 residues. J was trimmed by 7 bases and V by 0 bases; bases with no gene match: 4.

The chain recombines TRBV28 with TRBJ2-7; 7 nucleotides line up with TRBD2. The germline gives CDR1 MDHEN, CDR2 SYDVKM. This CDR3 is built from 15 residues. The trim removed 8 bases at V and 6 bases at J, leaving 16 bases unmatched. The CDR3 DNA reads TGTGCCAGCTGCAGGCTGGGCGGGAGTTTCCTCGAGCAGTACTTC. Amino acids: CASCRLGGSFLEQYF. Full variable domain (rest looked up from reference TRBV28 and TRBJ2-7): DVKVTQSSRYLVKRTGEKVFLECVQDMDHENMFWYRQDPGLGLRLIYFSYDVKMKEKGDIPEGYSVSREKKERFSLILESASTNQTSMYLCASCRLGGSFLEQYFGPGTRLTVT.

This clone appeared a few times. The chain has TRBV18 and TRBJ2-3; possibly TRBD2 for D (7 bases). The germline V gene encodes CDR1 KGHSH and CDR2 LQKENI. Trimming took 4 bases from V and 0 from J, leaving 17 bases between them. The CDR3 is 17 amino acids. The CDR3 is CASSLGGGRRSTDTQYF. The CDR3 DNA reads TGTGCCAGCTCACTCGGCGGGGGCAGAAGAAGCACAGATACGCAGTATTTT.

The chain is built from TRBV5-4 and TRBJ1-4; D possibly corresponds to TRBD1 (6 bases). V lost 7 bases and J lost 0, with 16 bases in between. CDR3 size: 16 residues. In germline, CDR1 is SGHNT, CDR2 YYREEE (reference sequence). This CDR3 reads CASSLRGGPTNEKLFF. In DNA, the CDR3 is TGTGCCAGCTCCTTGAGGGGGGGGCCAACTAATGAAAAACTGTTTTTT.

J is TRBJ1-1 and V is TRBV6-6, with D tentatively TRBD1 (5 bases). Germline V CDR1 and CDR2: MNHNY, SVGAGI (reference sequence). Trimming took off 2 bases at V and 5 bases at J, with 12 bases between the two ends. This CDR3 comprises 14 residues. CDR3 bases: TGTGCCAGCAGTTACGGAGGGGCGCGGACTGAAGCTTTCTTT. The encoded protein is CASSYGGARTEAFF.

CDR3 protein: CASSLGRLAGVNEQFF. The CDR3 bases are TGTGCCAGCAGCTTAGGACGTCTAGCGGGGGTGAATGAGCAGTTCTTC. The chain uses TRBV7-8 and TRBJ2-1, with TRBD2 identical over 10 bases. The CDR3 is made up of 16 amino acids. V lost 1 base and J lost 7; bases outside the gene matches: 7. Germline-derived CDR1 and CDR2 are SGHVS and FQNEAQ.

The CDR3 nucleotides are TGTGCCTGGAGTTACAACAGGTTCGTGAACACTGAAGCTTTCTTT. Amino acids: CAWSYNRFVNTEAFF. This chain uses TRBV30 with TRBJ1-1; TRBD1 might be the D (5 bases). Trimming took 2 bases from V and 0 from J, leaving 13 bases between them. Germline V gene data show CDR1 as GTSNPN and CDR2 as SVGIG (reference sequence). The CDR3 length is 15 residues.

V gene TRBV28 combines with J gene TRBJ2-1; no firm D call. Germline CDR1 is MDHEN and CDR2 is SYDVKM. The CDR3 extends over 15 amino acids. Trimming took 2 bases from V and 4 from J, leaving 12 bases between them. Here the CDR3 DNA reads TGTGCCAGCAGTTTAATGTCAGAAATTTACAATGAGCAGTTCTTC. It yields the protein CASSLMSEIYNEQFF.

The chain couples TRBV6-1 to TRBJ1-5; weak D call: TRBD1 (6 bases). In germline, CDR1 is MNHNS, CDR2 SASEGT. The CDR3 sequence is 13 residues long. Trimming pared 5 bases from V and 5 bases from J, leaving 10 bases between. CDR3 protein: CASSPQGDQPQHF. The DNA of the CDR3 is TGTGCCAGCAGTCCACAGGGAGATCAGCCCCAGCATTTT.

This chain connects TRBV5-6 to TRBJ2-7, with 9 bases aligning to TRBD1. Germline CDR1 SGHDT, CDR2 YYEEEE. Trimming removed 2 bases from V and 5 bases from J; junction bases left unmatched: 5. The CDR3 length is 14 residues. CDR3 residues: CASSFGQGTNEQYF. The CDR3 region has the DNA TGTGCCAGCAGCTTTGGACAGGGGACCAACGAGCAGTACTTC.